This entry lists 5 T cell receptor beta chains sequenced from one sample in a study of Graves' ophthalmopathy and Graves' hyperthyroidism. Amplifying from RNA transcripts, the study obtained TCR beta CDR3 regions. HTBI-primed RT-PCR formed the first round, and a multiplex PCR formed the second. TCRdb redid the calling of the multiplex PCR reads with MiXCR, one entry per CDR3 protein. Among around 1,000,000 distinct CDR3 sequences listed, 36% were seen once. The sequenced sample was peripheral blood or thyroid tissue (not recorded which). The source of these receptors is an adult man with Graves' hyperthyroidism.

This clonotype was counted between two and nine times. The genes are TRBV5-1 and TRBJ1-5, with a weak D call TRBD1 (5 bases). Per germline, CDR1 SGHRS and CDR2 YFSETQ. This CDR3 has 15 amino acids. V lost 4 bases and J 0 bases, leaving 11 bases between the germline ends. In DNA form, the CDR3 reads TGCGCCAGCAGCAGGGACGGGAATAGCAATCAGCCCCAGCATTTT. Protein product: CASSRDGNSNQPQHF.

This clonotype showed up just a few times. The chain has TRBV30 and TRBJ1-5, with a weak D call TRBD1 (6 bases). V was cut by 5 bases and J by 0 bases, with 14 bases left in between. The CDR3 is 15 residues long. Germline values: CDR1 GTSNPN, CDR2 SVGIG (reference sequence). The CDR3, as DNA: TGTGCCTGGGGTGCGGGGGCGGCTAGCAATCAGCCCCAGCATTTT. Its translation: CAWGAGAASNQPQHF.

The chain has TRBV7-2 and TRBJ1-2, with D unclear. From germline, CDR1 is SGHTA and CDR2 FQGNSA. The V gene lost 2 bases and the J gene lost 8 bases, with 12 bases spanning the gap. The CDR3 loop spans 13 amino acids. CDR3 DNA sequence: TGTGCCAGCAGCTTAATTGGGGAGAGGGGCTACACCTTC. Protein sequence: CASSLIGERGYTF.

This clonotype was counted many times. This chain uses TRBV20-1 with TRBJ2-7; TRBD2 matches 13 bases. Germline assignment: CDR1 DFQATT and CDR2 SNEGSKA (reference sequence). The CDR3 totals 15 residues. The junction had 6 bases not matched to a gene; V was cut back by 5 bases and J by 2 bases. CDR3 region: CSADVLAGGTYEQYF. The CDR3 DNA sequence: TGCAGTGCTGATGTACTAGCGGGAGGGACCTACGAGCAGTACTTC.

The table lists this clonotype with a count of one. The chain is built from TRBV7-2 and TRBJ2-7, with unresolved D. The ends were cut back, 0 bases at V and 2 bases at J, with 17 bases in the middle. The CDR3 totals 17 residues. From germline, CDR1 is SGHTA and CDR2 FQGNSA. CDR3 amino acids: CASSLAGSRLGTYEQYF. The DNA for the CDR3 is TGTGCCAGCAGCTTAGCGGGTAGCAGGTTAGGAACCTACGAGCAGTACTTC.